The rows below give T cell receptor beta chains drawn from one sample of a study of T-cell reconstitution after alpha-beta-depleted transplantation in children. TCRdb used MiXCR to reprocess the PCR reads, holding one entry per CDR3 protein. The sample carries about 210,000 distinct CDR3 sequences, roughly 15% recorded once. This sample comprised PBMCs, mostly from graft donor cells, obtained 360 days after TCRalphabeta/CD19-depleted stem cell transplant. Receptor source: a male patient between 2 and 9 years old who had a stem cell transplant for acute lymphoblastic leukemia, so the T cells may come from the graft donor. CDR3s leave out the opening cysteine and the closing phenylalanine or tryptophan.

CDR3aa	v_gene	j_gene
ASSFDSGTGVETQY	TRBV12-3/TRBV12-4	TRBJ2-5
ASSPPPTSGGTDTQY	TRBV12-3/TRBV12-4	TRBJ2-3
AGKGRGIMNTGELF	TRBV12-3/TRBV12-4	TRBJ2-2
ASSPRLAGIEDTQY	TRBV5-1	TRBJ2-3
ASSLKGPSYEQY	TRBV5-1	TRBJ2-7
ASSPYEGGRGDTDTQY	TRBV9	TRBJ2-3
SVGQGSEQF	TRBV29-1	TRBJ2-1
ASTQGRSYEQY	TRBV10-2	TRBJ2-7
ASSFAGRGFDEQY	TRBV12-3/TRBV12-4	TRBJ2-7
ASSSGEGSGANVLT	TRBV7-9	TRBJ2-6
ASSGRGRSNEKLF	TRBV6-1	TRBJ1-4
ASSASNRDRGNIQY	TRBV10-1	TRBJ2-4
ASSFFRGWEETQY	TRBV7-2	TRBJ2-5
ASSPTGTGPYEQY	TRBV7-2	TRBJ2-7
ASSGTGTLSYEQY	TRBV5-1	TRBJ2-7
SARRANTGELF	TRBV20-1	TRBJ2-2
ASSLAGPYDTQY	TRBV5-1	TRBJ2-3
ASSSQLGPQETQY	TRBV7-7	TRBJ2-5
ASSKAGRETQY	TRBV7-3	TRBJ2-5
ASSGYRGGRTEAF	TRBV28	TRBJ1-1
ASSQLASNNEQF	TRBV3-1	TRBJ2-1
ASSFGPGEQY	TRBV12-3/TRBV12-4	TRBJ2-7
ASSAQPGRLNTEAF	TRBV7-2	TRBJ1-1
SVPGLAGYNEQF	TRBV29-1	TRBJ2-1
ASSPRGDRISYEQY	TRBV7-2	TRBJ2-7
SATGTSGGEQY	TRBV29-1	TRBJ2-7
ASSGQGAGELF	TRBV27	TRBJ2-2
ASSSLRFDTEAF	TRBV7-8	TRBJ1-1
ASSLIPGPPYEQY	TRBV7-9	TRBJ2-7
AWSLQRLIYNEQF	TRBV30	TRBJ2-1
SASSRPLRGQETQY	TRBV20-1	TRBJ2-5
ASSSSELQETQY	TRBV28	TRBJ2-5
SVGTGGEYGYT	TRBV29-1	TRBJ1-2
ASSLDLQETQY	TRBV5-1	TRBJ2-5
ASSLGPNGYEQY	TRBV7-6	TRBJ2-7
ASSLNRGRGNTEAF	TRBV5-4	TRBJ1-1
ASSLDTAVHGYT	TRBV5-1	TRBJ1-2
ASNILGPSSDYGYT	TRBV12-3/TRBV12-4	TRBJ1-2
ACRPAGGLNEQY	TRBV6-1	TRBJ2-7
ASSLAGTGGSDTQY	TRBV5-1	TRBJ2-3
ASSFDRSYEQY	TRBV5-1	TRBJ2-7
ASSHDVRDRGYPNYGYT	TRBV4-3	TRBJ1-2
ASSLRQGAEAF	TRBV7-6	TRBJ1-1
ASSPLFGGSYKNIQY	TRBV4-1	TRBJ2-4
ASSPGQAVPYEQY	TRBV27	TRBJ2-7
ASSFGLAWGNGHEQY	TRBV12-3/TRBV12-4	TRBJ2-7
ATSDLKLNTGELF	TRBV24-1	TRBJ2-2
ASSLGVSNQPQH	TRBV11-2	TRBJ1-5
AWSVGGVSYEQY	TRBV30	TRBJ2-7
ASSPGTRANYGYT	TRBV12-3/TRBV12-4	TRBJ1-2
ASSFRSGGTDTQY	TRBV12-3/TRBV12-4	TRBJ2-3
AISGDRGAYEQY	TRBV10-3	TRBJ2-7
AISEGTGRTEAF	TRBV10-3	TRBJ1-1
SRQGAFLDNYGYT	TRBV20-1	TRBJ1-2
ASNYEVGGTRLTDTQY	TRBV4-2	TRBJ2-3
ATSRDRVPGAGELF	TRBV15	TRBJ2-2
ASSHELAANTGELF	TRBV4-3	TRBJ2-2
ASSALQRGSGAQY	TRBV12-3/TRBV12-4	TRBJ2-5
ASSQDVSGISSYEQY	TRBV14	TRBJ2-7
ASRTGRDNSPLH	TRBV6-1	TRBJ1-6